This T cell receptor (beta chain) was recorded in a study of blood T cell repertoires in COVID-19. At the level of the study: Acute and convalescent COVID-19 samples came from the United States, Italy and Spain.

Per the study methods: Nucleated cell number was recorded as an estimate derived from reference gene primer amplification. Clones were sequenced by immunoSEQ multiplex PCR, and TCRdb holds only the in-frame ones, with some missing. Clonal size and the V and J genes are those of that table, whereas D and trimming came from the DNA. In the table there are roughly 500,000 clones, over 75% of which are singletons. Membership in each cohort depended on participant-reported clinical history. V lost 3 bases and J 0 bases, leaving 12 bases between the germline ends. CDR1 and CDR2 from the germline V gene are KGHSH and LQKENI. This CDR3 is 16 amino acids long.

The chain employs TRBV18 and TRBJ1-3; a weak D match, TRBD1 (5 bases). This receptor was taken from a woman in her thirties or forties who had recovered from COVID-19. Sequencing used PBMCs or T cells enriched from blood (not recorded which). The CDR3 sequence is CASSPVLGLSGNTIYF. The CDR3 region has the DNA TGTGCCAGCTCACCCGTTTTGGGACTCTCTGGAAACACCATATATTTT.